This TCR beta chain was recovered during a study of T cell responses to AZD1222 COVID-19 vaccine. Overall study findings and caveats: Seropositive status at baseline applied to only a handful of AZD1222 recipients.

This clone has only a few counts. Its antigen is still unknown. TCRdb's copy holds only in-frame clones and misses some; the assay was immunoSEQ multiplex PCR. The sample carries 150,000 to 200,000 clones, approximately 90% recorded once. Trimming took off 0 bases at V and 8 bases at J, with 16 bases between the two ends. The CDR3 is 16 residues long. Germline loops: CDR1 LGHNA, CDR2 YSLEER. Sample: peripheral blood, taken 28 days after the second AZD1222 dose. This receptor was obtained from an adult who received the AZD1222 COVID-19 vaccine. The gene calls are TRBV4-3 and TRBJ2-2; TRBD1 is a possible D gene (6 bases). The CDR3 spells CASSQDPQQGSGELFF. As DNA, the CDR3 is TGCGCCAGCAGCCAAGATCCCCAACAGGGTTCTGGGGAGCTGTTTTTT.